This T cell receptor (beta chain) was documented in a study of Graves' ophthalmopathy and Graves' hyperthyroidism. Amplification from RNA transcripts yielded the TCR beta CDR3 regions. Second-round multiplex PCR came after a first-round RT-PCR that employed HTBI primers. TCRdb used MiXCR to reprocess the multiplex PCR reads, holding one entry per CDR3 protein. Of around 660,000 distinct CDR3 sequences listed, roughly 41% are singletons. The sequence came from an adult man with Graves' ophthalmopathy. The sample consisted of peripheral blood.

The CDR3 sequence is CASALDILNTEAFF. CDR3 coding DNA: TGTGCTAGTGCCCTCGACATTTTGAACACTGAAGCTTTCTTT. This chain joins TRBV12-5 and TRBJ1-1; D gene uncertain. The germline V gene encodes CDR1 LGHNT and CDR2 FRNRAP. V lost 7 bases to trimming and J lost 0 bases, with 12 bases between them. CDR3 length: 14 residues.